A selection of T cell receptor beta chains follows, all from one sample in a study of blood T cell repertoires in COVID-19. TCRdb keeps only in-frame clones here, not all; method: immunoSEQ multiplex PCR. The sample has 200,000 to 250,000 clones, almost 85% seen once. Sequenced input: peripheral blood. All receptors derive from a man over 45 with acute or convalescent COVID-19. Each CDR3 is given with its conserved first and last residue. A D gene is named only where the DNA matches it firmly. Expanded clones get a size class; other rows say once, few or many, or leave the size out.

size	J	D	V	DNA	CDR3
NA	TRBJ2-5	NA	TRBV3-1/TRBV3-2	TGTGCCAGCAGCCAAGAGAGAAGAGCCCAGTACTTC	CASSQERRAQYF
NA	TRBJ1-3	NA	TRBV3-1/TRBV3-2	TGTGCCAGCAGCCAAGATCGGAGCGGGGTTGCTGGAAACACCATATATTTT	CASSQDRSGVAGNTIYF
NA	TRBJ2-7	TRBD1	TRBV19	TGTGCCAGTAGTAGGGACAGGGGATCCTACGAGCAGTACTTC	CASSRDRGSYEQYF
NA	TRBJ1-2	TRBD1	TRBV28	TGTGCCACCCACTCCCCGGGACAGGGATTTAACTATGGCTACACCTTC	CATHSPGQGFNYGYTF
NA	TRBJ1-5	NA	TRBV7-6	TGTGCCAGCAGCTTGGGGCACAGCAATCAGCCCCAGCATTTT	CASSLGHSNQPQHF
NA	TRBJ2-7	TRBD2	TRBV9	TGTGCCAGCAGCCGTAGCGGGGGACTCTCCTACGAGCAGTACTTC	CASSRSGGLSYEQYF
NA	TRBJ1-3	TRBD1	TRBV9	TGTGCCAGCAGCGGTGGCGGGACAGCAGGAAACACCATATATTTT	CASSGGGTAGNTIYF
NA	TRBJ1-1	TRBD1	TRBV5-6	TGTGCCAGCAGCCTTGGGTGGACAGGGGGATCTGGTGAAGCTTTCTTT	CASSLGWTGGSGEAFF
once	TRBJ1-2	TRBD1	TRBV5-1	TGCGCCAGCAGCGTCGGGACAGGGGGCGCCGGTAACTATGGCTACACCTTC	CASSVGTGGAGNYGYTF
NA	TRBJ2-2	NA	TRBV6-5	TGTGCCAGCAGTTACTTCGAAGCCACCGGGGAGCTGTTTTTT	CASSYFEATGELFF
NA	TRBJ1-2	TRBD1	TRBV19	TGTGCCAGTAGTATACAGACAGGGGGCGGTTTCGTAAAGTATGGCTACACCTTC	CASSIQTGGGFVKYGYTF
NA	TRBJ2-1	NA	TRBV14	TGTGCCAGCAGCCCAGGGGGGAGTTACAATGAGCAGTTCTTC	CASSPGGSYNEQFF
NA	TRBJ1-5	TRBD1	TRBV28	TGTGCCAGCAGTCAGGAGGGGGCAGGAAATCAGCCCCAGCATTTT	CASSQEGAGNQPQHF
NA	TRBJ1-3	TRBD1	TRBV14	TGTGCCAGCAGCCTGGGACAGGGTGCCGGCACCATATATTTT	CASSLGQGAGTIYF
NA	TRBJ1-2	TRBD1	TRBV9	TGTGCCAGCAGCGTAGATCCCCTGGGACAGGGGGGAAGCTATGGCTACACCTTC	CASSVDPLGQGGSYGYTF
NA	TRBJ1-1	NA	TRBV6-5	TGTGCCACCCGACAGGAGACCTCATCCGAAGCTTTCTTT	CATRQETSSEAFF
NA	TRBJ2-7	NA	TRBV5-5	TGTGCCAGCAGCTTTAGTTACGTTTACTCCTACGAGCAGTACTTC	CASSFSYVYSYEQYF
NA	TRBJ2-1	NA	TRBV2	TGTGCCAGCAGGAGGGAGGCCGACAATGAGCAGTTCTTC	CASRREADNEQFF
NA	TRBJ1-2	NA	TRBV19	TGTGCCAGTAGTATAGGGGCAGGCTCAAGGTATGGCTACACCTTC	CASSIGAGSRYGYTF
NA	TRBJ2-1	NA	TRBV27	TGTGCCAGCAGCCGGGTAGAGGGTTACTACAATGAGCAGTTCTTC	CASSRVEGYYNEQFF
NA	TRBJ2-6	TRBD1	TRBV5-4	TGTGCCAGCAGCTTGGTGGGGACAGGGGGTTCTGGGGCCAACGTCCTGACTTTC	CASSLVGTGGSGANVLTF
NA	TRBJ1-3	NA	TRBV5-4	TGTGCCAGCAGCTTGTTTCAGGGTGTTGGAAACACCATATATTTT	CASSLFQGVGNTIYF
NA	TRBJ2-4	NA	TRBV20-1	TGCAGTGCTAGTTCAGGAGGCAAAAACATTCAGTACTTC	CSASSGGKNIQYF
NA	TRBJ2-5	TRBD1	TRBV5-6	TGTGCCAGCAGACGGGACAGGGCTATGGGAGAGACCCAGTACTTC	CASRRDRAMGETQYF
once	TRBJ1-5	NA	TRBV6-5	TGTGCCAGCAGCCAGAACAGGCCAGAAGAACCCCAGCATTTT	CASSQNRPEEPQHF
few	TRBJ1-2	NA	TRBV5-6	TGTGCCAGCAGCTCCGACACAGACTATGGCTACACCTTC	CASSSDTDYGYTF
NA	TRBJ1-1	NA	TRBV2	TGTGCCAGCAGTGAAGCGGCCCTGTCGGCTTTCTTT	CASSEAALSAFF
NA	TRBJ1-2	NA	TRBV2	TGTGCCAGCAGTGAAGCTTTCGCGAGGGGCTACACCTTC	CASSEAFARGYTF
NA	TRBJ2-7	TRBD1	TRBV14	TGTGCCAGCGGAAGACAGGGTTTGGGCTACGAGCAGTACTTC	CASGRQGLGYEQYF
few	TRBJ1-3	NA	TRBV11-3	TGTGCCAGCAGCCCACTGGGCTCGGGAAACACCATATATTTT	CASSPLGSGNTIYF
NA	TRBJ1-5	NA	TRBV30	TGTGCCCAGAGCGAACAGGGCAATCAGCCCCAGCATTTT	CAQSEQGNQPQHF
few	TRBJ1-1	TRBD1	TRBV5-1	TGCGCCAGCAGCATGCAGGGACAGGGGTCCACTGAAGCTTTCTTT	CASSMQGQGSTEAFF
few	TRBJ2-1	NA	TRBV6-5	TGTGCCAGCAGAACTAGCCTAGACAATGAGCAGTTCTTC	CASRTSLDNEQFF
NA	TRBJ2-2	NA	TRBV4-1	TGCGCCAGCAGCCAAGACGCAGGGTATACCGGGGAGCTGTTTTTT	CASSQDAGYTGELFF
NA	TRBJ2-1	NA	TRBV7-3	TGTGCCAGCAGCTCGACTCCAAGCTCCTACAATGAGCAGTTCTTC	CASSSTPSSYNEQFF
NA	TRBJ2-3	TRBD2	TRBV9	TGTGCCAGCAGCGTAGAGGGTAGCGGGCTCTGGACAGATACGCAGTATTTT	CASSVEGSGLWTDTQYF
few	TRBJ2-3	NA	TRBV3-1/TRBV3-2	TGTGCCAGCAGCGGCGGCGTTACGCAGTATTTT	CASSGGVTQYF
NA	TRBJ1-3	NA	TRBV6-5	TGTGCCAGCGAACAGAGCTCTGGAAACACCATATATTTT	CASEQSSGNTIYF
NA	TRBJ1-6	TRBD1	TRBV3-1/TRBV3-2	TGTGCCAGCAGCCAAATTGAGGGGGCTTATTCACCCCTCCACTTT	CASSQIEGAYSPLHF
NA	TRBJ1-1	NA	TRBV7-2	TGTGCCAGCAGCTTAAATGCGGGGCTGAACACTGAAGCTTTCTTT	CASSLNAGLNTEAFF